This is a list of T cell receptor beta chains from one sample in a study of tumor-infiltrating lymphocytes in primary liver carcinoma. TCRdb ran MiXCR on the multiplex PCR reads and lists one entry per CDR3 protein. This table holds over 75,000 distinct CDR3 sequences, approximately 72% found once. The material sequenced was tumor-adjacent normal liver tissue. These receptors all come from a middle-aged man with primary liver carcinoma and hepatitis B virus infection. Both conserved end residues are part of each CDR3. The D gene is left open where the match is weak. Some rows mark clone size as missing; the rest say once, few, many or name a class of expanded clone.

clone_size,j_call,v_call,d_call,cdr3_aa,cdr3_nt
once,TRBJ1-2,TRBV5-5,.,CASSLEGANYGDTF,TGTGCCAGCAGCTTGGAAGGCGCAAACTATGGCGACACCTTC
.,TRBJ2-7,TRBV29-1,.,CSAEEPGRLTYEQHF,TGCAGCGCTGAAGAACCCGGCAGGCTGACCTACGAGCAGCACTTC
once,TRBJ2-1,TRBV7-8,.,CTSSYGLVASNEQFF,TGTACCAGCAGCTATGGTCTGGTAGCTAGCAATGAGCAGTTCTTC
.,TRBJ2-5,TRBV11-1,.,CASSYRDGAQTQYF,TGTGCCAGCAGCTACCGCGACGGGGCGCAGACCCAGTACTTC
many,TRBJ2-2,TRBV6-1,TRBD2,CASNLRLAGGFANTGELFF,TGTGCCAGCAACCTACGACTAGCGGGAGGGTTCGCGAACACCGGGGAGCTGTTTTTT
many,TRBJ2-7,TRBV10-3,.,CAISRDDSAQYF,TGTGCCATCAGCCGAGATGACTCAGCGCAGTACTTC
many,TRBJ2-2,TRBV4-2,.,CASSQGVDGTGELFF,TGTGCCAGCAGCCAAGGAGTGGACGGGACCGGGGAGCTGTTTTTT
once,TRBJ2-7,TRBV7-8,.,CASSPGRKGAYEQYF,TGTGCCAGCAGCCCCGGCCGGAAGGGCGCCTACGAGCAGTACTTC
.,TRBJ2-1,TRBV4-1,TRBD2,CASSRPGTSGSVGGSYDEQFF,TGCGCCAGCAGCCGACCGGGGACTAGCGGGAGTGTTGGGGGCTCCTACGATGAGCAGTTCTTC
large,TRBJ1-5,TRBV6-5,TRBD1,CASRTGGFNQPQHF,TGTGCCAGCAGGACAGGGGGCTTTAATCAGCCCCAGCATTTT
.,TRBJ2-5,TRBV12-3/TRBV12-4,.,CASSLDSQETQYF,TGTGCCAGCAGTTTGGACAGTCAAGAGACCCAGTACTTC
.,TRBJ1-1,TRBV7-9,.,CAPPDAFF,TGTGCCCCTCCTGACGCTTTCTTT
.,TRBJ1-2,TRBV6-1,.,CATSEAGLQTSYYGYTF,TGTGCCACCAGTGAAGCAGGTTTACAGACCTCTTACTATGGCTACACCTTC
once,TRBJ2-3,TRBV11-2,.,CASSLLGGKGTNTQYF,TGTGCCAGCAGCCTGCTGGGGGGCAAGGGCACAAATACGCAGTATTTT
many,TRBJ2-2,TRBV14,.,CASSQVSRASENTGELFF,TGTGCCAGCAGCCAAGTGTCTCGGGCTAGCGAGAACACCGGGGAGCTGTTTTTT
.,TRBJ1-2,TRBV29-1,.,CSVGQRYDYTF,TGCAGCGTTGGACAGCGCTATGACTACACCTTC
once,TRBJ2-2,TRBV7-9,.,CASSYREAGEQFF,TGTGCCAGCAGCTACAGGGAAGCCGGGGAGCAGTTTTTT
.,TRBJ1-1,TRBV6-2/TRBV6-3,.,CASTYTVGTETFF,TGTGCCAGCACTTACACGGTGGGTACTGAAACTTTCTTT
.,TRBJ2-7,TRBV7-9,TRBD2,CTSSKRGRQNYEQYF,TGTACCAGCAGCAAGCGGGGGAGACAGAACTACGAGCAGTACTTT
.,TRBJ2-7,TRBV11-2,.,CVNSLRGEQYF,TGTGTCAACAGCTTAAGGGGGGAGCAGTACTTC
once,TRBJ1-2,TRBV2,TRBD1,CASSGQGANYGYTF,TGTGCCAGCAGTGGACAGGGAGCTAACTATGGCTACACCTTC
.,TRBJ2-5,TRBV28,TRBD2,CASSLDPSGGLQETQYF,TGTGCCAGCAGTTTAGATCCTAGCGGGGGCCTACAAGAGACCCAGTACTTC
once,TRBJ1-5,TRBV12-3/TRBV12-4,.,CASSEATGPAGSKPQHF,TGTGCCAGCAGTGAGGCAACAGGGCCGGCGGGCAGTAAGCCCCAGCATTTT
many,TRBJ2-2,TRBV12-3/TRBV12-4,.,CANMKTGVPGELFF,TGTGCCAACATGAAGACAGGCGTTCCCGGGGAGCTGTTTTTT
.,TRBJ2-7,TRBV11-2,TRBD1,CASSSTGSYKQYF,TGTGCCAGCAGCTCGACAGGGTCCTACAAGCAGTACTTC
.,TRBJ2-7,TRBV29-1,.,CSAQEGSKGYEQYF,TGCAGCGCGCAAGAAGGGAGCAAGGGCTACGAGCAGTACTTC
.,TRBJ2-1,TRBV6-5,TRBD1,CAISLTPGQRQFF,TGTGCCATCAGTCTAACTCCGGGACAGCGTCAGTTCTTC
many,TRBJ1-1,TRBV12-3/TRBV12-4,.,CASSLALAANTEAFF,TGTGCCAGCAGTTTAGCTCTGGCGGCGAACACTGAAGCTTTCTTT
.,TRBJ2-5,TRBV7-9,.,CASSSREIETQYF,TGTGCCAGCAGCTCCAGGGAAATCGAGACCCAGTACTTC
.,TRBJ2-5,TRBV11-2,.,CPSSDLTGVGETQYF,TGTCCCAGCAGCGACCTGACAGGAGTGGGAGAGACCCAGTACTTT
.,TRBJ2-1,TRBV29-1,.,CTTHGSYNEQFF,TGCACCACACATGGCTCCTACAATGAGCAGTTCTTC
.,TRBJ2-1,TRBV11-2,.,CTSSSPGGWPYNEQFF,TGTACCAGTAGCTCGCCCGGTGGGTGGCCCTACAATGAGCAGTTCTTC
many,TRBJ1-2,TRBV6-2/TRBV6-3,.,CASKKTGSDSAYGYTF,TGTGCCAGCAAGAAAACCGGTTCCGACAGCGCTTATGGCTACACCTTC
many,TRBJ2-1,TRBV2,.,CASSPGLVDEQFF,TGTGCCAGCAGCCCCGGACTCGTCGATGAGCAGTTCTTC
many,TRBJ1-1,TRBV4-1,TRBD1,CASSQDLVPSDRGRPLVTEAFF,TGCGCCAGCAGCCAAGATCTAGTCCCCAGTGACAGGGGCAGACCCCTGGTCACTGAAGCTTTCTTT
.,TRBJ1-6,TRBV6-5,.,CASRISWAGDSSLHF,TGTGCCAGCAGGATCTCATGGGCAGGAGATTCATCCCTCCACTTT
medium-sized,TRBJ1-1,TRBV11-2,.,CASSQNWVAALTEAFF,TGTGCCAGCAGCCAAAACTGGGTGGCGGCACTCACTGAAGCTTTCTTT
many,TRBJ2-7,TRBV6-1,TRBD1,CASSELGQGRSYEQYF,TGTGCCAGCAGTGAGTTGGGACAGGGGAGATCCTACGAGCAGTACTTC
many,TRBJ2-2,TRBV5-6,.,CASRLGASGANTGELFF,TGTGCCAGCAGACTGGGGGCTAGCGGAGCCAACACCGGGGAGCTGTTTTTT
medium-sized,TRBJ2-7,TRBV11-2,TRBD2,CASSPGGYEQYF,TGTGCCAGCAGCCCGGGGGGCTACGAGCAGTACTTC
.,TRBJ2-1,TRBV11-2,.,CASSRTSGQSSYNEQSF,TGTGCCAGCAGTCGTACATCGGGACAAAGCTCCTACAATGAGCAGTCCTTC
.,TRBJ2-1,TRBV6-5,.,CGSSYSQGAEQFF,TGTGGTAGCAGTTATAGCCAGGGCGCTGAGCAGTTCTTC
.,TRBJ2-1,TRBV7-9,.,CASMEWQSGDNEQFF,TGTGCCAGCATGGAGTGGCAGAGCGGAGACAATGAGCAGTTCTTC
.,TRBJ2-2,TRBV2,.,CASSSLAVANTGELFF,TGTGCCAGCAGCTCCCTAGCTGTTGCGAACACCGGGGAGCTGTTCTTT
.,TRBJ1-2,TRBV30,.,CVWSVPVYGYTF,TGTGTCTGGAGTGTACCGGTCTATGGCTACACCTTC
many,TRBJ1-5,TRBV6-5,.,CASKGPGNQPQHF,TGTGCCAGCAAGGGCCCAGGGAATCAGCCCCAGCATTTT
.,TRBJ2-1,TRBV11-2,TRBD2,CASSYGGGEGYNEQIF,TGTGCCAGCAGCTACGGGGGGGGAGAGGGCTACAATGAGCAGATCTTC
many,TRBJ2-4,TRBV29-1,.,CSATLDGIQYF,TGCAGCGCAACCCTAGATGGCATTCAGTACTTC
.,TRBJ2-7,TRBV28,TRBD1,CASSVLGWTGVDEQYF,TGTGCCAGCAGTGTCCTTGGGTGGACAGGGGTCGACGAGCAGTACTTC
.,TRBJ1-5,TRBV6-5,TRBD1,CARTGGFNQSQHF,TGTGCCAGGACAGGGGGCTTTAATCAGTCCCAGCATTTT
.,TRBJ2-1,TRBV18,.,CASSPGWGNEQFF,TGTGCCAGCTCACCAGGGTGGGGCAATGAGCAGTTCTTC
.,TRBJ2-3,TRBV6-1,TRBD2,CASGEPASGPYSTDTQYF,TGTGCCAGTGGTGAACCTGCTAGCGGGCCGTATAGCACAGATACGCAGTATTTT
.,TRBJ2-7,TRBV7-9,.,CASSLSSTYEQYF,TGTGCCAGCAGCTTATCTAGTACCTACGAGCAATACTTC
once,TRBJ1-1,TRBV28,TRBD1,CASSFFHAAGGTEASF,TGTGCCAGCAGTTTCTTTCACGCGGCAGGGGGCACTGAAGCTTCCTTT
.,TRBJ2-4,TRBV11-1,TRBD2,CAGSFPGTSGTKNIQYF,TGTGCCGGCAGCTTTCCCGGAACTAGCGGGACCAAAAACATTCAGTACTTC